One and the same sample provided the 23 T cell receptor beta chains below, sequenced in a study of siplizumab effects on memory and regulatory T cells. The data were produced by immunoSEQ multiplex PCR, yet TCRdb's version contains in-frame clones alone and is incomplete. This table holds more than 95,000 clones, under 95% found once. The sample was CD4+ T cells sorted from blood. The receptor set was obtained from a human donor in good health.

On this clone: The same CDR3 can be traced to other DNA sequences in this sample. CDR3 region: CASSQRGTEAFF. DNA of the CDR3: TGTGCCAGCAGCCAACGGGGCACTGAAGCTTTCTTT. The V call is TRBV6-6, the J call TRBJ1-1, with D unclear. CDR3 size: 12 residues. Germline CDR1 MNHNY, CDR2 SVGAGI (reference sequence). Trimming pared 6 bases from V and 4 bases from J, leaving 9 bases between.

This rearrangement joins TRBV5-5 to TRBJ1-1, with no clear D. This CDR3 region has 14 residues. Germline V gene data show CDR1 as SGHKS and CDR2 as YYEKEE (reference sequence). V lost 0 bases, J lost 3 bases, and 9 bases lay in between. The CDR3 DNA is TGTGCCAGCAGCTTGGCTCTGAGGCACACTGAAGCTTTCTTT. It encodes CASSLALRHTEAFF.

The chain combines TRBV9 with TRBJ2-7, with a weak D call TRBD2 (6 bases). Germline V gene sequence: CDR1 SGDLS, CDR2 YYNGEE. Between the trimmed V and J ends, which lost 4 bases and 6 bases, there was a span of 17 bases. This CDR3 is 14 amino acids long. The CDR3 region has the DNA TGTGCCAGCAGCCCCTTTGCGGGAATAGTCGAGCAGTACTTC. It codes for CASSPFAGIVEQYF.

The CDR3 spells CASLDSYEQYF. For the CDR3, the DNA is TGTGCCAGCCTGGACAGCTACGAGCAGTACTTC. The V gene is TRBV6-4, the J gene TRBJ2-7; a weak D match, TRBD1 (6 bases). This CDR3 comprises 11 residues. Trimming removed 8 bases at V and 3 bases at J, with 8 bases between. The germline V gene encodes CDR1 MRHNA and CDR2 SNTAGT.

The chain has TRBV6-1 and TRBJ1-1; TRBD1 matches 10 bases. CDR3 length equals 16 residues. Per the germline V gene, CDR1 is MNHNS and CDR2 is SASEGT. The J segment lost 3 bases and the V segment lost 6 bases, leaving 10 bases of the junction unmatched. The CDR3, as DNA: TGTGCCAGCAGCGAACGGCGGGGACAGGGGTACACTGAAGCTTTCTTT. It yields the protein CASSERRGQGYTEAFF.

The CDR3 sequence: CASSPQGRQETQYF. CDR3 DNA: TGTGCCAGCAGCCCTCAGGGGAGGCAAGAGACCCAGTACTTC. The chain uses TRBV7-2 and TRBJ2-5; D could derive from TRBD1 or TRBD2 (6 bases each). This CDR3 is built from 14 residues. Per germline, CDR1 SGHTA and CDR2 FQGNSA. V was clipped by 5 bases and J by 2 bases, with 12 bases between them.

This chain links TRBV30 with TRBJ2-5, with unresolved D. Germline values: CDR1 GTSNPN, CDR2 SVGIG (reference sequence). Between the trimmed V and J ends, which lost 0 bases and 4 bases, there was a span of 3 bases. The CDR3 sequence is 11 residues long. CDR3 in amino acids: CAWSVLETQYF. The CDR3 coding sequence is TGTGCCTGGAGTGTACTAGAGACCCAGTACTTC.

The chain links TRBV5-4 to TRBJ1-4; D call uncertain. V shed 0 bases and J shed 7 bases, with 7 bases lying between them. This CDR3 contains 13 residues. In germline, CDR1 is SGHNT, CDR2 YYREEE (reference sequence). The CDR3 loop is CASSLERGEKLFF. The CDR3 nucleotides read TGTGCCAGCAGCTTGGAACGGGGTGAAAAACTGTTTTTT. The variable domain in full, with the rest retrieved from reference TRBV5-4 and TRBJ1-4, is ETGVTQSPTHLIKTRGQQVTLRCSSQSGHNTVSWYQQALGQGPQFIFQYYREEENGRGNFPPRFSGLQFPNYSSELNVNALELDDSALYLCASSLERGEKLFFGSGTQLSVL.

The chain employs TRBV21-1 and TRBJ1-2; TRBD1, as called in the table, went unchecked against the DNA. TRBV21-1 is classified as a pseudogene. The CDR3 totals 15 residues. This CDR3 reads CASSKGRDRVYGYTF. The CDR3 DNA follows: TGTGCCAGCAGCAAAGGCCGGGACAGGGTCTATGGCTACACCTTC.

For the CDR3, the DNA is TGCGCCAGCAGCCTGGCTAGCGGGGGGGCAGATACGCAGTATTTT. Encoded protein: CASSLASGGADTQYF. The chain employs TRBV5-1 and TRBJ2-3; 12 bases align to TRBD2. The length of the CDR3 is 15 residues. Germline CDR1 is SGHRS and CDR2 is YFSETQ. After removal of 4 bases from V and 4 bases from J, the junction contained 4 bases not matched to a gene.

The chain employs TRBV6-5 and TRBJ2-3, with 10 bases lining up with TRBD1. CDR3 length: 15 residues. The V and J ends lost 5 bases and 4 bases, in that order; junction bases with no gene match: 6. Germline V CDR1 and CDR2: MNHEY, SVGAGI. CDR3 in amino acids: CASSARQGASDTQYF. The CDR3 bases are TGTGCCAGCAGTGCCCGACAGGGGGCATCAGATACGCAGTATTTT.

This clone has only a few counts. The chain is built from TRBV11-3 and TRBJ2-7; D is perhaps TRBD1 or TRBD2 (5 bases each). Germline V lookup: CDR1 SGHNT, CDR2 YENEEA. The ends were cut back, 1 base at V and 6 bases at J, with 10 bases in the middle. The CDR3 is made up of 13 amino acids. The CDR3: CASSLVGAGEQYF. As DNA, the CDR3 is TGTGCCAGCAGCTTAGTCGGGGCCGGCGAGCAGTACTTC.

In its sample, this clone was seen once. The chain has TRBV2 and TRBJ2-2; no firm D call. CDR1 and CDR2 from the germline V gene are SNHLY and FYNNEI. V was cut by 4 bases and J by 3 bases, with 6 bases left in between. The CDR3 extends over 13 amino acids. CDR3 sequence reads: CASSVLDTGELFF. The CDR3 region has the DNA TGTGCCAGCAGTGTCTTGGACACCGGGGAGCTGTTTTTT.

This clone has just one count. The rearrangement joins TRBV15 to TRBJ2-2; possible D gene TRBD2, 6 bases. Germline values: CDR1 LNHNV, CDR2 YYDKDF (reference sequence). Trimming took off 8 bases at V and 1 base at J, with 11 bases between the two ends. The CDR3 has 14 amino acids. In DNA form, the CDR3 reads TGTGCCACCTCCGGGACTCTGAACACCGGGGAGCTGTTTTTT. This gives the protein CATSGTLNTGELFF.

This chain uses TRBV18 with TRBJ1-2; weak D call: TRBD1 (6 bases). V was trimmed by 6 bases and J by 5 bases, leaving 19 bases between them. From germline, CDR1 is KGHSH and CDR2 LQKENI. This CDR3 region has 15 residues. In DNA, the CDR3 is TGTGCCAGCTCGCTTAACAGGGCCGAGCAATATGGCTACACCTTC. Its protein is CASSLNRAEQYGYTF.

Only one count was recorded for this clone. The chain uses TRBV23-1 and TRBJ2-7; perhaps TRBD2 as D (5 bases). TRBV23-1 falls under the ORF class, with uncertain function. V lost 2 bases, J lost 4 bases, and 12 bases lay in between. The CDR3 extends over 14 amino acids. The CDR3 DNA reads as TGCGCCAGCAGTCAACGCGAGGGATTTTACGAGCAGTACTTC. This encodes CASSQREGFYEQYF.

This chain connects TRBV14 to TRBJ2-3, with D hard to call. This CDR3 region has 15 residues. Trimming took 1 base from V and 2 from J, leaving 10 bases between them. The germline CDR1 and CDR2 sequences are SGHDN and FVKESK. CDR3 loop: CASSQGEQITDTQYF. The CDR3 nucleotides read TGTGCCAGCAGCCAAGGAGAACAGATCACAGATACGCAGTATTTT. The complete variable domain, with remaining parts taken from reference TRBV14 and TRBJ2-3, reads EAGVTQFPSHSVIEKGQTVTLRCDPISGHDNLYWYRRVMGKEIKFLLHFVKESKQDESGMPNNRFLAERTGGTYSTLKVQPAELEDSGVYFCASSQGEQITDTQYFGPGTRLTVL.

This chain links TRBV27 with TRBJ1-1; 9 bases agree with TRBD1. J lost 0 bases, V lost 4 bases, and 3 bases had no gene match. The CDR3 loop spans 15 amino acids. The V gene's germline CDR1 is MNHEY and CDR2 SMNVEV (reference sequence). The CDR3 reads CASSSRQGVNTEAFF. CDR3 nucleotide sequence: TGTGCCAGCAGTTCGAGACAGGGGGTGAACACTGAAGCTTTCTTT.

The chain employs TRBV7-9 and TRBJ1-1; tentatively, D is TRBD1 (6 bases). CDR1 and CDR2 from the germline V gene are SEHNR and FQNEAQ (reference sequence). This CDR3 spans 14 amino acids. Trimming left V 5 bases short and J 4 bases short, with 14 bases between. The CDR3 DNA reads as TGTGCCAGCAGCACACAGGGACGTGTCACTGAAGCTTTCTTT. Its protein is CASSTQGRVTEAFF.

J is TRBJ2-7 and V is TRBV6-1; TRBD1 matches at 8 bases. Germline trimming cut 4 bases from V and 5 bases from J; bases unmatched to any gene: 7. There are 14 residues in the CDR3. From germline, CDR1 is MNHNS and CDR2 SASEGT. The CDR3 bases are TGTGCCAGCAGTGTCCCCAGGGGGCGCCACGAGCAGTACTTC. Translation gives CASSVPRGRHEQYF.

The genes are TRBV5-1 and TRBJ2-1, with D maybe TRBD2 (6 bases). Trimming took 0 bases from V and 4 from J, leaving 20 bases between them. The CDR3 runs 18 residues. Germline V gives CDR1 SGHRS, CDR2 YFSETQ. Here the CDR3 DNA reads TGCGCCAGCAGCTTGGGGTATCGGGCTGGGGGGTTATACAATGAGCAGTTCTTC. The encoded protein is CASSLGYRAGGLYNEQFF.

This clone is a singleton in its sample. The chain uses TRBV6-6 and TRBJ2-5, with D perhaps given as TRBD1 or TRBD2 (5 bases each). This CDR3 comprises 12 residues. Trimming removed 6 bases at V and 7 bases at J, with 12 bases between. Germline V gives CDR1 MNHNY, CDR2 SVGAGI (reference sequence). The CDR3: CASRTAEGTQYF. The DNA of the CDR3 is TGTGCCAGCAGGACAGCCGAGGGGACCCAGTACTTC.

Comments on this clone: This sample also contains other DNA sequences that code for the same CDR3. The CDR3: CASSPDSTYEQYF. The CDR3 DNA reads as TGTGCCAGCAGCCCGGACAGTACCTACGAGCAGTACTTC. The rearrangement joins TRBV5-4 to TRBJ2-7; TRBD1 might be the D (6 bases). The germline V gene has CDR1 SGHNT and CDR2 YYREEE (reference sequence). V was trimmed by 4 bases and J by 2 bases, leaving 10 bases between them. This CDR3 is built from 13 residues.